This TCR beta chain originates from a study of blood T cell repertoires in COVID-19. Study-level information: Spain, Italy and the United States supplied samples that represented acute and convalescent COVID-19. PBMCs, B-cell-depleted T cells, or T cells were the source of the cDNA or gDNA that made up the material.

Source study methods: Cell counts per sample came from amplifying reference gene primers. The repertoire was sequenced with immunoSEQ multiplex PCR; TCRdb's copy has only in-frame clones and lacks some. The DNA was the basis for D and trimming; V, J and clone size are from that table. Among fewer than 150,000 clones, 60% to 85% were seen once, and the ten largest hold about 6.8%. This clone occurred a few times. CDR3 length: 13 residues. The V and J ends lost 2 bases and 9 bases respectively, with 11 bases between them. Germline V gene lookup returns CDR1 SEHNR and CDR2 FQNEAQ (reference sequence). This TCR was recovered from an older man with acute or convalescent COVID-19. This rearrangement joins TRBV7-9 to TRBJ2-1, with unresolved D. The sample was peripheral blood. CDR3 nucleotides: TGTGCCAGCAGCTTATCCGCGAGTAGTGAGCAGTTCTTC. Protein sequence: CASSLSASSEQFF.